This is a list of T cell receptor beta chains from one sample in a study of blood T cell repertoires in COVID-19. Sequencing was performed with immunoSEQ multiplex PCR; in TCRdb, only in-frame clones are kept and a portion is missing. This table has about 87,000 clones, roughly 86% appearing once. Sequencing used peripheral blood. The receptor set was obtained from a man aged 35 to 55 with acute or convalescent COVID-19. Each CDR3 is given without its conserved first and last residue. Clone size is given for some rows only: seen once, a few or many times, or a class if the clone is expanded.

clone size: .
V gene: TRBV11-2
CDR3 protein: ASSLSGRTGELF

clone size: .
V gene: TRBV5-6
CDR3 protein: ASSLDRETQY

clone size: few
V gene: TRBV5-6
CDR3 protein: ASSFSSESPTYNEQF

clone size: .
V gene: TRBV6-5
CDR3 protein: ASSPDRGPDNEQF

clone size: .
V gene: TRBV28
CDR3 protein: ASSSPGTSGKNIQY

clone size: .
V gene: TRBV27
CDR3 protein: ASSRRENYGYT

clone size: .
V gene: TRBV7-2
CDR3 protein: ASSVAGATYEQY

clone size: .
V gene: TRBV30
CDR3 protein: AWSLGRTRTSGTNYEQY

clone size: few
V gene: TRBV9
CDR3 protein: ASSVELAGGSPNEQF

clone size: .
V gene: TRBV5-1
CDR3 protein: ASSSGLAGPETYEQY

clone size: .
V gene: TRBV24-1
CDR3 protein: ATSDDRSVYGYT

clone size: .
V gene: TRBV27
CDR3 protein: ASSGSRGSPLH

clone size: .
V gene: TRBV4-1
CDR3 protein: ASSHLAPASLREKLF

clone size: .
V gene: TRBV6-7
CDR3 protein: ASSLDGLLWDRNTEAF

clone size: .
V gene: TRBV9
CDR3 protein: ASSVVGGRGRGNEQF

clone size: .
V gene: TRBV7-9
CDR3 protein: ASSLTGGYGYT

clone size: .
V gene: TRBV18
CDR3 protein: ASSPSPLAGGYT

clone size: .
V gene: TRBV21-1
CDR3 protein: ASSKWGEMSSYNEQF

clone size: .
V gene: TRBV7-6
CDR3 protein: ASSPLVAGSQETQY

clone size: .
V gene: TRBV6-2/TRBV6-3
CDR3 protein: ASSSSGGGNTIY

clone size: .
V gene: TRBV7-2
CDR3 protein: ASSLGSGGNYGYT

clone size: .
V gene: TRBV2
CDR3 protein: ASTAALTGPHEQY

clone size: .
V gene: TRBV19
CDR3 protein: ASSPRDRNTEAF

clone size: .
V gene: TRBV7-9
CDR3 protein: ASSLVWDSSNEQF

clone size: .
V gene: TRBV19
CDR3 protein: ASSSGRAWANPPTGELF

clone size: .
V gene: TRBV10-3
CDR3 protein: AISESVGGEKLF

clone size: .
V gene: TRBV5-1
CDR3 protein: ASSQNSGTYEQY

clone size: .
V gene: TRBV29-1
CDR3 protein: SGLSNGYT

clone size: once
V gene: TRBV19
CDR3 protein: ASSSREQQF

clone size: .
V gene: TRBV10-1
CDR3 protein: ASSENPMREQY

clone size: few
V gene: TRBV4-2
CDR3 protein: ASSQVSGGGKDNEQF

clone size: .
V gene: TRBV11-2
CDR3 protein: ASSFLMDRSMPSPNEQY

clone size: .
V gene: TRBV20-1
CDR3 protein: SASNPGVNSPLH

clone size: .
V gene: TRBV6-5
CDR3 protein: ASSYSRTSLNTEAF

clone size: .
V gene: TRBV5-3
CDR3 protein: ARSDGRQGYNEQF

clone size: many
V gene: TRBV2
CDR3 protein: ASSERATSGIQY

clone size: .
V gene: TRBV27
CDR3 protein: ASRRTGDSNQPQH

clone size: .
V gene: TRBV19
CDR3 protein: ASSTQPTGLETQY

clone size: .
V gene: TRBV3-1/TRBV3-2
CDR3 protein: ASSQKTGLGINIQY

clone size: .
V gene: TRBV19
CDR3 protein: ASSITGGDEQF

clone size: .
V gene: TRBV27
CDR3 protein: ASSKLNAGLGYT

clone size: .
V gene: TRBV5-5
CDR3 protein: ASSLGQVSDEKLF

clone size: .
V gene: TRBV4-1
CDR3 protein: ASSQSSGTGTSEQY

clone size: .
V gene: TRBV4-1
CDR3 protein: ASRQGVSIGEAF

clone size: once
V gene: TRBV15
CDR3 protein: ATSRDEDRGNEQF

clone size: .
V gene: TRBV6-6
CDR3 protein: AIAGQPRETQY

clone size: .
V gene: TRBV18
CDR3 protein: ASSPPTSSYGYT

clone size: .
V gene: TRBV7-9
CDR3 protein: ASSLSANNYGYT

clone size: once
V gene: TRBV21-1
CDR3 protein: ASSRTASGNQPQH

clone size: few
V gene: TRBV30
CDR3 protein: AWSRVQVYEQY

clone size: once
V gene: TRBV10-3
CDR3 protein: ATMTSGQDTEAF

clone size: few
V gene: TRBV2
CDR3 protein: ASRRGLAGGYTDTQY

clone size: .
V gene: TRBV7-9
CDR3 protein: ASSLGASANEKLF